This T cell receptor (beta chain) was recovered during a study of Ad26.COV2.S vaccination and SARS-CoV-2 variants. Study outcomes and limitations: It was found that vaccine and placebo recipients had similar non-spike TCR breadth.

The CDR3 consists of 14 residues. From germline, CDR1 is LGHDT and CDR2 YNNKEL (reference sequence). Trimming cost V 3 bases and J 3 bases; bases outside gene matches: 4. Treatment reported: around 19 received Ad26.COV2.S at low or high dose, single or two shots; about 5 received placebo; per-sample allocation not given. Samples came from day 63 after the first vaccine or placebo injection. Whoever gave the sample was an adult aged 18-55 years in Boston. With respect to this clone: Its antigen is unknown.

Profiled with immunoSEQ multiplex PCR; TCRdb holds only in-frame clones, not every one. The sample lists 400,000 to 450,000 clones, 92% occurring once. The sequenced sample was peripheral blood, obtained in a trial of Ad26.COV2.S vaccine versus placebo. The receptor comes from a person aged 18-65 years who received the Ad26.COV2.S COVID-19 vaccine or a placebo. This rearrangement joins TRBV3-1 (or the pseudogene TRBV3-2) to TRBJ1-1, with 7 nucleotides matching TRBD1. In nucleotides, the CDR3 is TGTGCCAGCAGCCAGACAGGGTATTACACTGAAGCTTTCTTT. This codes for CASSQTGYYTEAFF.